This T cell receptor beta chain was documented in a study of cytomegalovirus exposure and HLA in healthy donors. CDR3 size: 15 residues. The V and J ends lost 0 bases and 7 bases respectively, with 12 bases between them. Germline-derived CDR1 and CDR2 are MNHEY and SMNVEV (reference sequence). Study results and limitations: The CMV antigen specificity of a few CMV-associated chains was confirmed through in vitro analysis. Many donors carried some public TCRs, although rarity characterized most TCR sequences. Cytomegalovirus association was listed for about 150 TCR beta chains. Cytomegalovirus status was reportedly diagnosed by the classifier with high sensitivity and specificity.

Here immunoSEQ multiplex PCR was the method, and the copy in TCRdb shows in-frame clones only, minus some. The sample has 100,000 to 150,000 clones, 85% to 90% seen once. Comments on this clone: Its antigen is not identified.

The chain has TRBV27 and TRBJ2-2; the D gene is possibly TRBD2 (5 bases). The sequencing sample was made of PBMCs. This clonotype was sampled from a woman between 18 and 30 years old in good health and CMV-seronegative. The CDR3 loop is CASSLSFRAGGELFF. The CDR3 DNA follows: TGTGCCAGCAGTTTATCTTTCCGGGCGGGCGGGGAGCTGTTTTTT.